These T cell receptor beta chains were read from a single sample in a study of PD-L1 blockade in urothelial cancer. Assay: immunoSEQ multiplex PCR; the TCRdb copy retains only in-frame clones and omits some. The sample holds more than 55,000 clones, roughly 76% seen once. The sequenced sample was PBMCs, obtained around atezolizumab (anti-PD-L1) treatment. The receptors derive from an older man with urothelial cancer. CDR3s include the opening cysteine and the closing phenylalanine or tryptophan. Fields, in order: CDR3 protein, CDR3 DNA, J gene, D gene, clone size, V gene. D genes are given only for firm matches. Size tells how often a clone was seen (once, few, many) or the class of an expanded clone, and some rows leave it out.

cdr3_aa: CASSPGLAGGLAKNIQYF; cdr3_nt: TGTGCCAGCAGCCCGGGACTAGCGGGAGGCCTAGCCAAAAACATTCAGTACTTC; j_call: TRBJ2-4; d_call: TRBD2; clone_size: many; v_call: TRBV5-8
cdr3_aa: CASSLVHPNEQFF; cdr3_nt: TGTGCCAGCAGCTTAGTACATCCCAATGAGCAGTTCTTC; j_call: TRBJ2-1; d_call: NA; clone_size: NA; v_call: TRBV7-2
cdr3_aa: CASSSTGQDSDWWAGELFF; cdr3_nt: TGTGCCAGCAGCTCCACGGGACAGGATAGTGACTGGTGGGCCGGGGAGCTGTTTTTT; j_call: TRBJ2-2; d_call: TRBD1; clone_size: NA; v_call: TRBV11-3
cdr3_aa: CATSSIGATNYGYTF; cdr3_nt: TGTGCCACCAGCTCCATAGGGGCGACCAACTATGGCTACACCTTC; j_call: TRBJ1-2; d_call: NA; clone_size: once; v_call: TRBV15
cdr3_aa: CASSISGLNSPLHF; cdr3_nt: TGTGCCAGCAGCATATCAGGGTTGAATTCACCCCTCCACTTT; j_call: TRBJ1-6; d_call: NA; clone_size: NA; v_call: TRBV5-4
cdr3_aa: CASSLTSGLPGEQYF; cdr3_nt: TGTGCCAGCAGCTTGACTAGCGGGTTGCCGGGCGAGCAGTACTTC; j_call: TRBJ2-7; d_call: TRBD2; clone_size: NA; v_call: TRBV5-4
cdr3_aa: CSVDLAGWDGNTQYF; cdr3_nt: TGCAGCGTTGACCTAGCGGGGTGGGATGGGAATACGCAGTATTTT; j_call: TRBJ2-3; d_call: TRBD2; clone_size: NA; v_call: TRBV29-1
cdr3_aa: CASSEFRSSTIYEQYF; cdr3_nt: TGTGCCAGCAGTGAATTTCGAAGTTCCACTATCTACGAGCAGTACTTC; j_call: TRBJ2-7; d_call: NA; clone_size: NA; v_call: TRBV6-1
cdr3_aa: CATTGTSGGAVDTQYF; cdr3_nt: TGTGCCACCACGGGGACTAGCGGGGGGGCGGTAGATACGCAGTATTTT; j_call: TRBJ2-3; d_call: TRBD2; clone_size: NA; v_call: TRBV7-9
cdr3_aa: CASSSPRMNTEAFF; cdr3_nt: TGTGCCAGCAGCTCCCCTAGAATGAACACTGAAGCTTTCTTT; j_call: TRBJ1-1; d_call: NA; clone_size: NA; v_call: TRBV7-2
cdr3_aa: CASSVLGQGFNEQFF; cdr3_nt: TGTGCCAGCAGCGTACTTGGACAGGGGTTTAATGAGCAGTTCTTC; j_call: TRBJ2-1; d_call: TRBD1; clone_size: once; v_call: TRBV9
cdr3_aa: CASSSSPGSEETQYF; cdr3_nt: TGTGCCAGCAGTTCATCACCGGGGTCAGAAGAGACCCAGTACTTC; j_call: TRBJ2-5; d_call: NA; clone_size: NA; v_call: TRBV5-4
cdr3_aa: CASSGPGQGYSPLHF; cdr3_nt: TGTGCCAGCAGTGGCCCGGGACAAGGATATTCACCCCTCCACTTT; j_call: TRBJ1-6; d_call: NA; clone_size: NA; v_call: TRBV6-1
cdr3_aa: CASSAFGQGGYEQYF; cdr3_nt: TGTGCCAGCAGTGCATTCGGACAGGGAGGGTACGAGCAGTACTTC; j_call: TRBJ2-7; d_call: NA; clone_size: NA; v_call: TRBV6-1
cdr3_aa: CASSQDRRPYNEQFF; cdr3_nt: TGCGCCAGCAGCCAAGATAGGCGGCCTTACAATGAGCAGTTCTTC; j_call: TRBJ2-1; d_call: NA; clone_size: NA; v_call: TRBV4-1
cdr3_aa: CASSYTRTGGSYEQYF; cdr3_nt: TGCGCCAGCAGCTATACCAGGACAGGGGGCTCCTACGAGCAGTACTTC; j_call: TRBJ2-7; d_call: TRBD1; clone_size: NA; v_call: TRBV5-1
cdr3_aa: CASSSLAGHNEQFF; cdr3_nt: TGTGCCAGCAGCTCGCTAGCGGGACACAATGAGCAGTTCTTC; j_call: TRBJ2-1; d_call: TRBD2; clone_size: NA; v_call: TRBV5-4